Sequencing of this T cell receptor beta chain was carried out in a study of cytomegalovirus exposure and HLA in healthy donors. This CDR3 contains 12 residues. Germline V CDR1 and CDR2: ENHRY, SYGVKD. J was trimmed by 4 bases and V by 10 bases; bases with no gene match: 4. Study-wide points: Reported performance of the classifier showed diagnosis of cytomegalovirus status with high specificity and sensitivity.

Turning to this clone: What it binds is not known.

PCR was performed using 60 Vbeta and 13 Jbeta primers. The protocol was immunoSEQ multiplex PCR, while the TCRdb copy is restricted to in-frame clones and leaves out a portion. The table lists over 100,000 clones, around 64% of them singletons, with just over 8.5% in the top ten. V is TRBV10-3 and J is TRBJ1-5; 7 bases match TRBD1. Material for sequencing was PBMCs. This receptor was taken from a man aged 25 to 40 in good health and CMV-seropositive. CDR3 residues: CATGQENQPQHF. CDR3 nucleotides: TGTGCCACCGGACAGGAAAATCAGCCCCAGCATTTT.